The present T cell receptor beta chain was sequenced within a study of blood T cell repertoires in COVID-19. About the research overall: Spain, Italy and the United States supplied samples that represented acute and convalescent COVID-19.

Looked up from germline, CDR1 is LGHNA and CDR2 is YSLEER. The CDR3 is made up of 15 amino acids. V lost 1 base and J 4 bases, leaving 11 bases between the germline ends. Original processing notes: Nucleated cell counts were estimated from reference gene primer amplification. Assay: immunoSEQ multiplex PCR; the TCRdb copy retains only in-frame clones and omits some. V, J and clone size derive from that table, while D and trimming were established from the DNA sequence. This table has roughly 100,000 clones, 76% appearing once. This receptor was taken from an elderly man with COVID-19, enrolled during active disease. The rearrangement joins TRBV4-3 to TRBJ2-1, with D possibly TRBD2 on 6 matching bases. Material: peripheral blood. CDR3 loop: CASSQGGALYNEQFF. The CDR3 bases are TGCGCCAGCAGCCAAGGCGGGGCCCTATACAATGAGCAGTTCTTC.